The 19 T cell receptor beta chains in this list originate from one sample, sequenced in a study of T cells expressing NK-cell markers. Each CDR3 protein gets one entry in TCRdb, which reprocessed the 5' RACE reads and gives no DNA. The sample table includes under 600,000 distinct CDR3 sequences. The material sequenced was blood T cells: a sorted CD56 or NKG2C T cell subset, CD4+ or CD8+ T cells, or bulk PBMC T cells (not recorded which). All receptors come from a woman aged 45-59 years in good health.

The rearrangement uses TRBV6-1 and TRBJ2-3; the TCRdb call, TRBD2, lacks DNA for checking. Germline V gene sequence: CDR1 MNHNS, CDR2 SASEGT. The CDR3 is made up of 15 amino acids. The CDR3 is CASTGLAGAGDTQYF.

The chain couples TRBV5-1 to TRBJ2-5; TCRdb picks TRBD1, but there is no DNA to check that call. The CDR3 is 16 residues long. The germline CDR1 and CDR2 sequences are SGHRS and YFSETQ. CDR3 sequence: CASSLGGQGWGETQYF.

The chain couples TRBV10-2 to TRBJ2-7; the TCRdb call, TRBD2, lacks DNA for checking. Germline V gives CDR1 WSHSY, CDR2 SAAADI. There are 11 residues in the CDR3. CDR3: CASGLVDEQYF.

The rearrangement joins TRBV5-1 to TRBJ2-1; absent DNA, TCRdb's TRBD2 call cannot be checked. This CDR3 region has 15 residues. Germline CDR1 reads SGHRS; CDR2 reads YFSETQ. CDR3 residues: CASSFTAGSYNEQFF.

This rearrangement joins TRBV9 to TRBJ2-2; TCRdb proposes TRBD1, but this gene call is untestable without DNA. This CDR3 contains 16 residues. The germline V gene encodes CDR1 SGDLS and CDR2 YYNGEE. The CDR3: CASTGPGQGDPGELFF.

The CDR3 spells CASSLWTAQETQYF. The chain combines TRBV25-1 with TRBJ2-5; TCRdb outputs TRBD1, but without DNA this stays unchecked. CDR1 and CDR2 (germline): MGHDK, SYGVNS. The CDR3 is 14 residues long.

The chain couples TRBV6-5 to TRBJ1-2. This CDR3 contains 13 residues. Germline V gene lookup returns CDR1 MNHEY and CDR2 SVGAGI. CDR3 sequence reads: CASSSSGLYGYTF.

V is TRBV28 and J is TRBJ1-1. Looked up from germline, CDR1 is MDHEN and CDR2 is SYDVKM. The CDR3 consists of 12 residues. The CDR3 spells CASSTGTSGAFF. Full variable domain (remainder filled in from reference TRBV28 and TRBJ1-1): DVKVTQSSRYLVKRTGEKVFLECVQDMDHENMFWYRQDPGLGLRLIYFSYDVKMKEKGDIPEGYSVSREKKERFSLILESASTNQTSMYLCASSTGTSGAFFGQGTRLTVV.

The chain combines TRBV15 with TRBJ1-4; lacking DNA, the TRBD1 call made by TCRdb goes unchecked. Germline-derived CDR1 and CDR2 are LNHNV and YYDKDF (reference sequence). This CDR3 has 16 amino acids. The CDR3 sequence: CATSREATGLKEKLFF.

The CDR3 reads CASSQGLAYEQYF. The chain employs TRBV7-8 and TRBJ2-7; absent DNA, TCRdb's TRBD2 call cannot be checked. Germline CDR1 and CDR2: SGHVS and FQNEAQ. This CDR3 contains 13 residues.

The CDR3 spells CASNRGSGEQYF. The V gene is TRBV6-5, the J gene TRBJ2-7; with no DNA, the TCRdb D assignment of TRBD2 cannot be verified. This CDR3 contains 12 residues. Germline V gene sequence: CDR1 MNHEY, CDR2 SVGAGI.

V gene TRBV20-1 combines with J gene TRBJ1-5; TCRdb names TRBD1, which stays unverified in the absence of DNA. Per the germline V gene, CDR1 is DFQATT and CDR2 is SNEGSKA (reference sequence). The CDR3 is made up of 15 amino acids. The CDR3 protein is CSAQPARGQDQPQHF.

V is TRBV7-9 and J is TRBJ2-2; TCRdb lists TRBD1, though no DNA is available to test this call. Germline lookup yields CDR1 SEHNR and CDR2 FQNEAQ (reference sequence). The CDR3 is 17 amino acids. CDR3 protein: CASSKSTIGTGAGELFF. Full variable domain (remainder filled in from reference TRBV7-9 and TRBJ2-2): DTGVSQNPRHKITKRGQNVTFRCDPISEHNRLYWYRQTLGQGPEFLTYFQNEAQLEKSRLLSDRFSAERPKGSFSTLEIQRTEQGDSAMYLCASSKSTIGTGAGELFFGEGSRLTVL.

The V and J genes are TRBV7-2 and TRBJ2-3; as DNA is missing, the TRBD2 call by TCRdb cannot be tested. There are 12 residues in the CDR3. Looked up from germline, CDR1 is SGHTA and CDR2 is FQGNSA. CDR3 protein: CASSGPSRAQYF.

The chain combines TRBV7-9 with TRBJ2-5; the D call from TCRdb, TRBD1, cannot be confirmed without DNA. The CDR3 runs to 14 residues. CDR1 and CDR2 from the germline V gene are SEHNR and FQNEAQ (reference sequence). CDR3 sequence: CASSPTGMEETQYF. Full variable domain (outside the CDR3, taken from reference TRBV7-9 and TRBJ2-5): DTGVSQNPRHKITKRGQNVTFRCDPISEHNRLYWYRQTLGQGPEFLTYFQNEAQLEKSRLLSDRFSAERPKGSFSTLEIQRTEQGDSAMYLCASSPTGMEETQYFGPGTRLLVL.

The chain recombines TRBV28 with TRBJ2-6; the D gene TCRdb calls, TRBD2, cannot be checked with no DNA. Looked up from germline, CDR1 is MDHEN and CDR2 is SYDVKM. The CDR3 is 16 residues long. The CDR3 sequence is CASSPDTGPGANVLTF.

V gene TRBV3-1 combines with J gene TRBJ2-7. The CDR3 totals 15 residues. The germline gives CDR1 LGHDT, CDR2 YNNKEL (reference sequence). This chain's CDR3 is CASSQDRGTTYEQYF.

This chain's CDR3 is CASTTDRAEGTNTGELFF. V and J are TRBV21-1 and TRBJ2-2; there is no DNA to check the TCRdb D call of TRBD2. TRBV21-1 is a recognized pseudogene. The CDR3 spans 18 residues.

The chain employs TRBV29-1 and TRBJ2-5; TCRdb calls TRBD2, which cannot be checked without DNA. CDR1 SQVTM and CDR2 ANQGSEA come from the germline V gene. The CDR3 totals 17 residues. CDR3 in amino acids: CSVDEAGTSGRFETQYF.